A single T cell receptor beta chain is shown here with its context. As yet, its antigen is unknown. Mismatch with germline at one junction end may stem from a read error. These data come from a study of cytomegalovirus exposure and HLA in healthy donors. Findings of the study overall: TCR beta chains associated with HLA were, in a later analysis, more clonally expanded than equally common others. When presence/absence was analysed, sequencing depth was taken to be roughly uniform across donors.

Germline V CDR1 and CDR2: SSHAT, FNYEAQ (reference sequence). The CDR3 totals 13 residues. Donors were nominally healthy when sampled, though unrecorded immune exposures were likely. PCR primers comprised 60 Vbeta and 13 Jbeta primers. Sequenced by immunoSEQ multiplex PCR; TCRdb stores in-frame clones only, minus some. This table holds 150,000 to 200,000 clones, around three quarters found once. The sequenced sample consisted of PBMCs. The clonotype originates from a woman aged 40-49 years in good health and CMV-seronegative. V and J are TRBV7-7 and TRBJ2-1; D perhaps matches TRBD2 (6 bases). The CDR3 spells CASSLVLANEQFF. The CDR3 coding sequence is TGTGCTAGCAGCTTAGTTCTAGCGAATGAGCAGTTCTTC. Full variable domain (remainder filled in from reference TRBV7-7 and TRBJ2-1): GAGVSQSPRYKVTKRGQDVTLRCDPISSHATLYWYQQALGQGPEFLTYFNYEAQPDKSGLPSDRFSAERPEGSISTLTIQRTEQRDSAMYRCASSLVLANEQFFGPGTRLTVL.